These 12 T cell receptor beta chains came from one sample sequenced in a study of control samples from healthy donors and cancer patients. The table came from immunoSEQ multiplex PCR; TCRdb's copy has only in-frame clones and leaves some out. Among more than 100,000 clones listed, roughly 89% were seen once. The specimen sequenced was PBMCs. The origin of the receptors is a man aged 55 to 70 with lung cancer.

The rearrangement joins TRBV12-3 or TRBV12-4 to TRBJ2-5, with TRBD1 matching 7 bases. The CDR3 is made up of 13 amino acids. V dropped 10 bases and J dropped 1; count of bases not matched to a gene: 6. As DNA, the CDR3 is TGTGCCACACAGGGGCACACCCAAGAGACCCAGTACTTC. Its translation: CATQGHTQETQYF.

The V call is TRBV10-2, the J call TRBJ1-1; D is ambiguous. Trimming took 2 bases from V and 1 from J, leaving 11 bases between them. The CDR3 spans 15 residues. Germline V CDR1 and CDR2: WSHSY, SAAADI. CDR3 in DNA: TGCGCCAGCAGTGAGCCCGGCCTCTCGAACACTGAAGCTTTCTTT. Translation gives CASSEPGLSNTEAFF.

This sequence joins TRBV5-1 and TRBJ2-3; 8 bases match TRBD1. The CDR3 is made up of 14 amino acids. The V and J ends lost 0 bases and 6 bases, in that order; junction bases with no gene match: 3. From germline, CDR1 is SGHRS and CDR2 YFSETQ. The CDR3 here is CASSLGTGMDTQYF. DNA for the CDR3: TGCGCCAGCAGCTTGGGGACAGGGATGGATACGCAGTATTTT. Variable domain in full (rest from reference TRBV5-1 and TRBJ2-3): KAGVTQTPRYLIKTRGQQVTLSCSPISGHRSVSWYQQTPGQGLQFLFEYFSETQRNKGNFPGRFSGRQFSNSRSEMNVSTLELGDSALYLCASSLGTGMDTQYFGPGTRLTVL.

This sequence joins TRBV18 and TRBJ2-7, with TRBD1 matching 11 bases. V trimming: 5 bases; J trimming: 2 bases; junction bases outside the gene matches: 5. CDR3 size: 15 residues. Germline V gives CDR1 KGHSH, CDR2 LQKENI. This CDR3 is CASSTRDRGAYEQYV. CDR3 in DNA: TGTGCCAGCTCAACCCGGGACAGGGGGGCCTACGAGCAGTACGTC.

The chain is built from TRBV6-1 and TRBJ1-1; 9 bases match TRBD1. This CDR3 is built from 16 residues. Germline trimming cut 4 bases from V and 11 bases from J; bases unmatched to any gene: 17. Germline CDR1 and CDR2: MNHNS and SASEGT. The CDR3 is CASSVSSGQGSTGAFF. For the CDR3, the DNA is TGTGCCAGCAGTGTCTCATCGGGACAGGGATCCACGGGGGCTTTCTTT.

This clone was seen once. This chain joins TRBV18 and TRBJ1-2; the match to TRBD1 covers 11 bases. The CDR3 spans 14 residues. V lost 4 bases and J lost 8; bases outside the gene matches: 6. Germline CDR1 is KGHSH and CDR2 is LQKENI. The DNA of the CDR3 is TGTGCCAGCTCACTTGGACAGGGGGCGGTCGGCTACACCTTC. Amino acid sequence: CASSLGQGAVGYTF.

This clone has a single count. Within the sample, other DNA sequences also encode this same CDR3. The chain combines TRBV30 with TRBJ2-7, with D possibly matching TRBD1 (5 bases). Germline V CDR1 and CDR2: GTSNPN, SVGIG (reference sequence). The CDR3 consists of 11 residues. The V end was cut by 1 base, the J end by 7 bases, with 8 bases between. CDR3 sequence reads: CAWSEGREQYV. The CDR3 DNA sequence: TGTGCCTGGAGTGAGGGGCGGGAGCAGTACGTC.

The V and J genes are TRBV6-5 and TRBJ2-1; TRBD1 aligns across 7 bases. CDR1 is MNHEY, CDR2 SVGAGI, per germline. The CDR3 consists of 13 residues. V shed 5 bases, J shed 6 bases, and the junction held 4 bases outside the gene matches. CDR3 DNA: TGTGCCAGCAGTCACGGGACAGTCAATGAGCAGTTCTTC. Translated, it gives CASSHGTVNEQFF.

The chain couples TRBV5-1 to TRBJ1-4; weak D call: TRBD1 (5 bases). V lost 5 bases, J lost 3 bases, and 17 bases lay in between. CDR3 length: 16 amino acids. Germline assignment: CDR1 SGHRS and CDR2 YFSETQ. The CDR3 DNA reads TGCGCCAGCAGTTTACCGACTTGGGGGGCTAATGAAAAACTGTTTTTT. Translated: CASSLPTWGANEKLFF.

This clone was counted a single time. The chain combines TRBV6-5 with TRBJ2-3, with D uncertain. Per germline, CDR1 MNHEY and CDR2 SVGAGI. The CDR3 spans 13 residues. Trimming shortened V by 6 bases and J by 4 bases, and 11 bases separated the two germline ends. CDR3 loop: CASSLISSDTQYF. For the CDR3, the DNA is TGTGCCAGCAGCCTGATTAGTTCAGATACGCAGTATTTT.

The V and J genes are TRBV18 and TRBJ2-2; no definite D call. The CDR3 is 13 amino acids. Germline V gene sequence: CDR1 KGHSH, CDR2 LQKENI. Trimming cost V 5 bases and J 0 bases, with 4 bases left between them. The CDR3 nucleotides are TGTGCCAGCTCAGACGCGAACACCGGGGAGCTGTTTTTT. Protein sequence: CASSDANTGELFF.

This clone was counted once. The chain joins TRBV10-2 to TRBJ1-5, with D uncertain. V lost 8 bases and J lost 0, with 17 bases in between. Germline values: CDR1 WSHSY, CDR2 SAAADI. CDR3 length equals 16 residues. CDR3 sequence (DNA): TGCGCCAGCGCCGTCGAGGGAGGGAATAGCAATCAGCCCCAGCATTTT. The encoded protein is CASAVEGGNSNQPQHF.